The TCR beta chain described here comes from a study of lymphopenia after photon versus proton radiotherapy. Notes on the study in general: Relative stability marked proton patients; photon patients lost diversity and naive cells. Survival link was tested only in deceased patients; proton benefit remains a possibility. Post-nadir diversity loss with photons came from oligoclonal expansion, particularly CD8+ Temra cells.

This clone has only a few counts. The antigen is unknown. The assay was immunoSEQ multiplex PCR, and TCRdb's table has in-frame clones only and misses some. The table has about 53,000 clones, 65% to 85% seen once. J was trimmed by 4 bases and V by 5 bases; bases with no gene match: 5. The CDR3 length is 14 residues. In germline, CDR1 is SNHLY, CDR2 FYNNEI. V is TRBV2 and J is TRBJ1-1; the match to TRBD1 covers 9 bases. The TCR originated in a man aged 50 to 59 with gastric cancer. The sample was peripheral blood, taken from a patient treated with photon-based radiotherapy. The CDR3 protein is CASSLQGAATEAFF. In nucleotides, the CDR3 is TGTGCCAGCAGTTTACAGGGGGCGGCCACTGAAGCTTTCTTT.